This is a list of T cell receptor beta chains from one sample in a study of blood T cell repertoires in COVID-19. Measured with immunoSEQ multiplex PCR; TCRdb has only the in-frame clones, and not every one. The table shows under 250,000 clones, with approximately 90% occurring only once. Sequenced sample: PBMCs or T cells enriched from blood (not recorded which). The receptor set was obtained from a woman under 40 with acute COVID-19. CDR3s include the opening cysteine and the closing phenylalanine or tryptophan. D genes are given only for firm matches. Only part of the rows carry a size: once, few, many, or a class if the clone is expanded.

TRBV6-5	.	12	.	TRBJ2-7	CASRNRRYEQYF	TGTGCCAGCAGAAACAGACGCTACGAGCAGTACTTC
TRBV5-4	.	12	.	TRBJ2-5	CASSLQLETQYF	TGTGCCAGCAGCTTACAGCTGGAGACCCAGTACTTC
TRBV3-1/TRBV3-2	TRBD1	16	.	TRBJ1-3	CASSQDRDRGRNTIYF	TGTGCCAGCAGCCAAGATCGGGACAGGGGAAGAAACACCATATATTTT
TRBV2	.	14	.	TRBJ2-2	CASRGSTNTGELFF	TGTGCCAGCAGGGGCAGTACGAACACCGGGGAGCTGTTTTTT
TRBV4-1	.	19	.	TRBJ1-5	CASSQSPGHSIYSNQPQHF	TGCGCCAGCAGCCAAAGTCCGGGACACAGTATATATAGCAATCAGCCCCAGCATTTT
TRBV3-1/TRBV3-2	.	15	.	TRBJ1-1	CASSQVGGANTEAFF	TGTGCCAGCAGCCAAGTGGGAGGGGCGAACACTGAAGCTTTCTTT
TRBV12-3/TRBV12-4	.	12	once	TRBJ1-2	CASSLWGDGYTF	TGTGCCAGCAGTCTCTGGGGCGATGGCTACACCTTC
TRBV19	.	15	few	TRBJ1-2	CASSMDGILKGGYTF	TGTGCCAGTAGTATGGACGGAATTCTTAAGGGGGGCTACACCTTC
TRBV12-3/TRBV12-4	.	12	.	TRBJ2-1	CASTIAYNEQFF	TGTGCCAGCACTATAGCCTACAATGAGCAGTTCTTC
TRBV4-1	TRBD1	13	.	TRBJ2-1	CASRTGPNNEQFF	TGCGCCAGCCGGACAGGGCCCAACAATGAGCAGTTCTTC
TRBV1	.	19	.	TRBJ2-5	CTSSQDKGDYSGGQETQYF	TGCACCAGCAGCCAAGATAAGGGGGACTATAGCGGGGGGCAAGAGACCCAGTACTTC
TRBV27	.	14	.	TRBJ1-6	CASRLSSYNSPLHF	TGTGCCAGCAGGCTTAGCTCCTATAATTCACCCCTCCACTTT
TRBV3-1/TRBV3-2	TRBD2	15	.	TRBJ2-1	CASSQVVLAENEQFF	TGTGCCAGCAGCCAAGTTGTACTAGCGGAGAATGAGCAGTTCTTC
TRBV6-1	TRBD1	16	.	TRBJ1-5	CASSAVVGTGGQPQHF	TGTGCCAGCAGTGCTGTAGTCGGGACAGGGGGTCAGCCCCAGCATTTT
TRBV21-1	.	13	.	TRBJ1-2	CASSTQENYGYTF	TGTGCCAGCAGCACGCAGGAAAACTATGGCTACACCTTC
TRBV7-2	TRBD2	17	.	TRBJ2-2	CASSFVAGGPNTGELFF	TGTGCCAGCAGCTTTGTAGCGGGGGGACCGAACACCGGGGAGCTGTTTTTT
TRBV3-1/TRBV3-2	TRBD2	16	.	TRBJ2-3	CASSQGAAGGPGTQYF	TGTGCCAGCAGCCAAGGAGCGGCGGGGGGGCCGGGTACGCAGTATTTT
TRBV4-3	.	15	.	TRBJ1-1	CASSQNLDMNTEAFF	TGCGCCAGCAGCCAAAACTTAGACATGAACACTGAAGCTTTCTTT
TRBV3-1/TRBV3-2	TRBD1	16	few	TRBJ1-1	CASSQRNRGIGTEAFF	TGTGCCAGCAGCCAACGAAACAGGGGGATTGGAACTGAAGCTTTCTTT
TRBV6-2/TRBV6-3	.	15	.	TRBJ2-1	CASSRNLSPYNEQFF	TGTGCCAGCAGTCGAAACCTAAGCCCCTACAATGAGCAGTTCTTC
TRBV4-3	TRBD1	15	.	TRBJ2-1	CASSRRQGGYNEQFF	TGCGCCAGCAGCCGCCGACAGGGGGGGTACAATGAGCAGTTCTTC
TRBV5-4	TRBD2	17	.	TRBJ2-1	CASSFSISGGAYNEQFF	TGTGCCAGCAGCTTCTCTATAAGCGGGGGGGCCTACAATGAGCAGTTCTTC
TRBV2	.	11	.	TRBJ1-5	CASSEGGGQHF	TGTGCCAGCAGCGAAGGCGGAGGGCAGCATTTT
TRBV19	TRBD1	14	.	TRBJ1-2	CASTLSGQGAGYTF	TGTGCCAGTACCTTATCGGGACAGGGGGCTGGCTACACCTTC
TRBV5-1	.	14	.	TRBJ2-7	CASSLAPSRYEQYF	TGCGCCAGCAGCTTGGCACCTAGTCGGTACGAGCAGTACTTC
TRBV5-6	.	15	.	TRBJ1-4	CASSFIGGGNEKLFF	TGTGCCAGCAGCTTTATCGGGGGTGGGAATGAAAAACTGTTTTTT
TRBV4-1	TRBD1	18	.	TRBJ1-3	CASSQDSRGRMTGNTIYF	TGCGCCAGCAGCCAAGACTCCAGGGGGCGAATGACCGGAAACACCATATATTTT
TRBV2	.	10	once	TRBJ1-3	CASRGATIYF	TGTGCCAGCAGGGGGGCAACCATATATTTT
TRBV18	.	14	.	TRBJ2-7	CASSPATSSYEQYF	TGTGCCAGCTCACCGGCAACTAGCTCCTACGAGCAGTACTTC
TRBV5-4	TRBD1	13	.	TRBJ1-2	CASSLKGAYGYTF	TGTGCCAGCAGCTTGAAGGGGGCGTATGGCTACACCTTC
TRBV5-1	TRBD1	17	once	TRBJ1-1	CASSLQGALGMNTEAFF	TGCGCCAGCAGCCTACAGGGGGCGTTAGGGATGAACACTGAAGCTTTCTTT
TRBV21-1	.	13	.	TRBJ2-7	CATDRTASYEQYF	TGTGCCACCGACAGGACAGCGTCCTACGAGCAGTACTTC
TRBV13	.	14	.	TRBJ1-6	CASSLGGVGSPLHF	TGTGCCAGCAGCTTAGGGGGCGTAGGTTCACCCCTCCACTTT
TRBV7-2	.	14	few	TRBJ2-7	CASSLAGQNYEQYF	TGTGCCAGCAGCTTAGCAGGACAGAACTACGAGCAGTACTTC
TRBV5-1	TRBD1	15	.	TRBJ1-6	CASRDRAIYNSPLHF	TGCGCCAGCAGAGACAGGGCTATTTATAATTCACCCCTCCACTTT
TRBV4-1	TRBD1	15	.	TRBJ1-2	CASSRLLGTGDGYTF	TGCGCCAGCAGCCGCCTCCTCGGGACAGGGGATGGCTACACCTTC
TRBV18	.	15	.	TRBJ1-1	CASSLSLDKAAEAFF	TGTGCCAGCTCTCTATCCCTGGACAAGGCGGCTGAAGCTTTCTTT
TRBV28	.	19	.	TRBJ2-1	CASSVFGGGPGRSYNEQFF	TGTGCCAGCAGCGTCTTCGGCGGAGGGCCGGGACGCTCCTACAATGAGCAGTTCTTC
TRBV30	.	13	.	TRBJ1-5	CAWSGGIDQPQHF	TGTGCCTGGAGTGGCGGAATCGATCAGCCCCAGCATTTT
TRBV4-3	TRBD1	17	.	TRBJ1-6	CASSQGAPRDRNSPLHF	TGCGCCAGCAGCCAAGGGGCACCCCGGGACAGAAATTCACCCCTCCACTTT
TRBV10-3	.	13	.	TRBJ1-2	CAIRGEVEGGYTF	TGTGCCATCAGAGGGGAAGTGGAGGGCGGCTACACCTTC
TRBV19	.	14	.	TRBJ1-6	CASSISSYNSPLHF	TGTGCCAGTAGTATCTCTAGCTATAATTCACCCCTCCACTTT
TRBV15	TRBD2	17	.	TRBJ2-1	CATSRVASGGVFNEQFF	TGTGCCACCAGCAGAGTGGCGAGCGGGGGGGTCTTCAATGAGCAGTTCTTC
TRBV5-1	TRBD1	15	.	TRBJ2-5	CASSPGTGVAETQYF	TGCGCCAGCTCCCCCGGGACAGGGGTCGCGGAGACCCAGTACTTC
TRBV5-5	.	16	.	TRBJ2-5	CASSLVLGYGGETQYF	TGTGCCAGCAGCTTGGTCTTGGGGTATGGAGGAGAGACCCAGTACTTC